This TCR beta chain was retrieved from a study of human T cells and chemical hapten exposure. Regarding time point: patch test 3, about 24 weeks after DPC sensitization. Treatment denoted: therapeutic diphenylcyclopropenone sensitization with weekly scalp DPC. TCRdb processed the RACE reads anew with MiXCR; each CDR3 protein has one entry. The sample shows some 180,000 distinct CDR3 sequences, under 30% of them seen only once. Losses at the gene ends were 5 bases for V and 9 bases for J; bases not matched to a gene: 8. CDR1 and CDR2 (germline): SGHRS, YFSETQ. This CDR3 contains 14 residues. This specimen consisted of whole blood, obtained in connection with sensitization to the hapten diphenylcyclopropenone (DPC). This sequence originates from a woman in her forties with alopecia areata. Some clones in this sample may be carry-over from other donors' samples. The V gene is TRBV5-1, the J gene TRBJ1-6; 7 bases agree with TRBD1. CDR3 sequence (DNA): TGCGCCAGCAGGCAGCCGGGACAGAGTTCACCCCTCCACTTT. Protein product: CASRQPGQSSPLHF.